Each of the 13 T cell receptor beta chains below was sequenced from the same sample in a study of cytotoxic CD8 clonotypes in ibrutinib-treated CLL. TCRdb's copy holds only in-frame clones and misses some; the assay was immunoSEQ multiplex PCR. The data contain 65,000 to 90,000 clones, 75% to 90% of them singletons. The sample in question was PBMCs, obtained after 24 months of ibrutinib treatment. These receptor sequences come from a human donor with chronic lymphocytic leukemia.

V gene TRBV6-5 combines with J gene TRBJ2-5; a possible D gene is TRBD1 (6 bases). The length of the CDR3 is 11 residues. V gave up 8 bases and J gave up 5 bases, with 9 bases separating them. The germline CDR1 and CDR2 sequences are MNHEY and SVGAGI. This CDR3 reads CASGQGETQYF. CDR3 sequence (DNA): TGTGCCAGCGGGCAGGGGGAGACCCAGTACTTC.

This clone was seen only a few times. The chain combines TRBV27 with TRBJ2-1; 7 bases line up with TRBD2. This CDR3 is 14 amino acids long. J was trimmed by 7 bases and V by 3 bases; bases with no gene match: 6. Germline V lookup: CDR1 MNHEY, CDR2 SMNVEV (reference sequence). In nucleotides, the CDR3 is TGTGCCAGCAGTTTGGGCGGGAGTTTGAATGAGCAGTTCTTC. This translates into CASSLGGSLNEQFF.

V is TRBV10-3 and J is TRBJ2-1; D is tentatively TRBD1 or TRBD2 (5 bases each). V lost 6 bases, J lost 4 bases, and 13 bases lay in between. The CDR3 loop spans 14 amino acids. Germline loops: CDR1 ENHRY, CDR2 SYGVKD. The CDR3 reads CAISPRGGYNEQFF. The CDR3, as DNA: TGTGCCATCAGCCCCCGGGGCGGTTACAATGAGCAGTTCTTC.

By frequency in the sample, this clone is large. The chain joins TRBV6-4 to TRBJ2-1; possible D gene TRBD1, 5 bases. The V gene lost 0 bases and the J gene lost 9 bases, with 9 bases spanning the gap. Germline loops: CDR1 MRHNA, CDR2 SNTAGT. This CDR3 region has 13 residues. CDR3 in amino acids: CASSDSGLSEQFF. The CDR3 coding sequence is TGTGCCAGCAGTGACTCGGGGCTTAGTGAGCAGTTCTTC.

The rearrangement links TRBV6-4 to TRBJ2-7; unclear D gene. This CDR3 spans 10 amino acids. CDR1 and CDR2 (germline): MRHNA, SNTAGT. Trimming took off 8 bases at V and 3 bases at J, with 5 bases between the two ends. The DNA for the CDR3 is TGTGCCAGCGGGTTCTACGAGCAGTACTTC. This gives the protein CASGFYEQYF.

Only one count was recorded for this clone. This CDR3 is CASSDRDRTPSAGTQYF. The CDR3 nucleotides are TGCGCCAGCAGCGACCGGGACAGGACCCCAAGTGCGGGTACGCAGTATTTT. The rearrangement links TRBV5-1 to TRBJ2-3, with 8 bases that match TRBD1. Germline CDR1 and CDR2: SGHRS and YFSETQ. The ends lost 4 bases at V and 8 bases at J; junction bases unmatched: 18. CDR3 length: 17 residues.

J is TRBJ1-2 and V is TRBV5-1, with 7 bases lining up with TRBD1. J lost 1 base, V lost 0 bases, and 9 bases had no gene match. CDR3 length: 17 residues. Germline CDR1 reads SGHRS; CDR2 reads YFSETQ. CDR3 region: CASSLGYWDSDNYGYTF. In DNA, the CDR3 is TGCGCCAGCAGCTTGGGTTACTGGGACAGCGATAACTATGGCTACACCTTC. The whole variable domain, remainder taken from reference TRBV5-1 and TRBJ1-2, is KAGVTQTPRYLIKTRGQQVTLSCSPISGHRSVSWYQQTPGQGLQFLFEYFSETQRNKGNFPGRFSGRQFSNSRSEMNVSTLELGDSALYLCASSLGYWDSDNYGYTFGSGTRLTVV.

CDR3: CASSLSTGGETQYF. CDR3 DNA: TGTGCCAGCAGTTTATCGACAGGGGGAGAGACCCAGTACTTC. The chain is built from TRBV27 and TRBJ2-5; TRBD1 matches at 9 bases. Germline trimming cut 0 bases from V and 4 bases from J; bases unmatched to any gene: 0. Germline V gene data show CDR1 as MNHEY and CDR2 as SMNVEV (reference sequence). CDR3 length: 14 residues.

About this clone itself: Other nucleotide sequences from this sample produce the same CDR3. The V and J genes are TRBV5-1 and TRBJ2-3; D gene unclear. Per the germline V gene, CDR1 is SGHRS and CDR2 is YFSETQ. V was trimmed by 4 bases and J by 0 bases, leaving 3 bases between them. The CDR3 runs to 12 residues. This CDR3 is CASSLSTDTQYF. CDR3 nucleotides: TGCGCCAGCAGCCTAAGCACAGATACGCAGTATTTT.

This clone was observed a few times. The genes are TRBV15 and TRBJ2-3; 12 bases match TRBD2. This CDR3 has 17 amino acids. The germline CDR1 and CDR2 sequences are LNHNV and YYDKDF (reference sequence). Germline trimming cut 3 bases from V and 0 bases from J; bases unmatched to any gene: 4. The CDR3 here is CATSSRTSGVSTDTQYF. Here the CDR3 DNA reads TGTGCCACCAGCAGCAGGACTAGCGGGGTTAGCACAGATACGCAGTATTTT.

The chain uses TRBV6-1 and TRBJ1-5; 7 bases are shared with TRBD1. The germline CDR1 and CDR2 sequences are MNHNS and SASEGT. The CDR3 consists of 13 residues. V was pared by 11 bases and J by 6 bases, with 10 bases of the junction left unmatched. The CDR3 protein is CAGKQGPSQPQHF. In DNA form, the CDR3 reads TGTGCCGGAAAACAGGGGCCATCTCAGCCCCAGCATTTT.

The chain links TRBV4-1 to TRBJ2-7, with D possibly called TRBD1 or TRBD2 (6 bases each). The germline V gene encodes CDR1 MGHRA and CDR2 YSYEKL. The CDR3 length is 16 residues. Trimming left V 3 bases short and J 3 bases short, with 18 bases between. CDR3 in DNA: TGCGCCAGCAGCCAGGGCGGGCTCGGGGGCAACTACGAGCAGTACTTC. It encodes CASSQGGLGGNYEQYF.

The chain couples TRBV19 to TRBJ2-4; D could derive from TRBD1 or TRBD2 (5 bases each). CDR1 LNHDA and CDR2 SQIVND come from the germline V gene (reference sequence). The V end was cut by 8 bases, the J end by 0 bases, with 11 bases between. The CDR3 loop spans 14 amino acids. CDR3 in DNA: TGTGCCAGTGGAGCCGGGACAGCCAAAAACATTCAGTACTTC. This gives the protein CASGAGTAKNIQYF.